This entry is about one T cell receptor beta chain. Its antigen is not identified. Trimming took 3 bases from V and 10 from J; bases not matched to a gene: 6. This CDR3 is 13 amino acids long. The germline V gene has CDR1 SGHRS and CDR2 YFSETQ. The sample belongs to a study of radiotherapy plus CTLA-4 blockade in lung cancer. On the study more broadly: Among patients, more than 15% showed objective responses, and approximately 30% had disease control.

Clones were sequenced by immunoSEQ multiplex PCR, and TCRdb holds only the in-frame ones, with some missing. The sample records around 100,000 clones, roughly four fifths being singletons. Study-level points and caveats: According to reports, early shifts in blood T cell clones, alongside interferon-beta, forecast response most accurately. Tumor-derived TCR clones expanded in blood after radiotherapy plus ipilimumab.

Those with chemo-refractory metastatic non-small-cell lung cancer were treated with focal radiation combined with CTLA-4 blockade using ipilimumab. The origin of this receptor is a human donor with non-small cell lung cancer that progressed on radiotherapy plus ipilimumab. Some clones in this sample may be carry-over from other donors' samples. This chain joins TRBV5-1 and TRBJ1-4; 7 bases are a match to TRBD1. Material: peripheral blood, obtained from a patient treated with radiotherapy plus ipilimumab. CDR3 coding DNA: TGCGCCAGCAGCTCGACAGGGAGCAGAAAACTGTTTTTT. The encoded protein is CASSSTGSRKLFF.